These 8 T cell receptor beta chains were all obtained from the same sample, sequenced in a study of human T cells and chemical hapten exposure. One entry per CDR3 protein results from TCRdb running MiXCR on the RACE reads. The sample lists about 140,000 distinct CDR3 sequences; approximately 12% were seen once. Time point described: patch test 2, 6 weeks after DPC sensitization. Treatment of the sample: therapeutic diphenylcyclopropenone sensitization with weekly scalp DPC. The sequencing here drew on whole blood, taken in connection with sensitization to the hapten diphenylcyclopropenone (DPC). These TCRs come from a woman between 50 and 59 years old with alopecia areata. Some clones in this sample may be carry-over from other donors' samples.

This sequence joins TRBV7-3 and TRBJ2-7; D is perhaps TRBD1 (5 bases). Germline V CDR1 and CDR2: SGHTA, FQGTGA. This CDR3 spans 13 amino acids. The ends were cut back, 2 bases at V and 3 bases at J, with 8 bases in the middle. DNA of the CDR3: TGTGCCAGCAGCTTAGGGGCGAACTACGAGCAGTACTTC. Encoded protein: CASSLGANYEQYF.

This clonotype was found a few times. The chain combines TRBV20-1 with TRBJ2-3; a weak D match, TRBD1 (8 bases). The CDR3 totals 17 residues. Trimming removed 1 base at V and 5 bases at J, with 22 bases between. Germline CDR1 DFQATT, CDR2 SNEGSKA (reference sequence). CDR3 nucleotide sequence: TGCAGTGCTAGAGCCGACAGGGGACTATGGGGTGAAGATACGCAGTATTTT. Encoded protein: CSARADRGLWGEDTQYF.

CDR3 amino acids: CASSSPSEQFF. The CDR3 region has the DNA TGTGCCAGCAGTTCCCCGTCGGAGCAGTTCTTC. The chain carries TRBV12-3 or TRBV12-4 and TRBJ2-1, with no clear D. Trimming removed 4 bases from V and 10 bases from J, with 8 bases in between. The CDR3 is 11 residues long.

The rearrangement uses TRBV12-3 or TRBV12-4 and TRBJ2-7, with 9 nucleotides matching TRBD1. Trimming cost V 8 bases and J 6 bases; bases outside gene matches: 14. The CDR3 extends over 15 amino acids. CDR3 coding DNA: TGTGCCAGCGGGTCTACGGGACAGGGTCTTGGCGAGCAGTACTTC. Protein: CASGSTGQGLGEQYF.

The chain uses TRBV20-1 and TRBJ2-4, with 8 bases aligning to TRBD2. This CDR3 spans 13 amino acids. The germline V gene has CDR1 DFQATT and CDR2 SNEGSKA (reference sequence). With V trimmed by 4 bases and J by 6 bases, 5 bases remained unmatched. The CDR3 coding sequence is TGCAGTGCTAAAGCGGGGGCAGGAAACATTCAGTACTTC. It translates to CSAKAGAGNIQYF.

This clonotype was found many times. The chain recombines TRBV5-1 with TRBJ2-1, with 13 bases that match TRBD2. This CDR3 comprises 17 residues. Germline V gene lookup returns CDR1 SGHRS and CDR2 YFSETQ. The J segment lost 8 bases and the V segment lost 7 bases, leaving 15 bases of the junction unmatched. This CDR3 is CASSFRSGTSGMDEQFF. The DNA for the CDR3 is TGCGCCAGCTCCTTCCGCTCCGGGACTAGCGGGATGGATGAGCAGTTCTTC. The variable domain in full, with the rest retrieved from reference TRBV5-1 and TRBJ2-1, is KAGVTQTPRYLIKTRGQQVTLSCSPISGHRSVSWYQQTPGQGLQFLFEYFSETQRNKGNFPGRFSGRQFSNSRSEMNVSTLELGDSALYLCASSFRSGTSGMDEQFFGPGTRLTVL.

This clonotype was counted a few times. CDR3 loop: CASSFRDPGGSEQYF. The CDR3 bases are TGTGCCAGCAGCTTCCGGGACCCGGGAGGGAGCGAGCAGTACTTC. The genes are TRBV7-2 and TRBJ2-7; 8 bases are a match to TRBD2. Germline V lookup: CDR1 SGHTA, CDR2 FQGNSA. The ends lost 3 bases at V and 6 bases at J; junction bases unmatched: 10. The CDR3 is made up of 15 amino acids.

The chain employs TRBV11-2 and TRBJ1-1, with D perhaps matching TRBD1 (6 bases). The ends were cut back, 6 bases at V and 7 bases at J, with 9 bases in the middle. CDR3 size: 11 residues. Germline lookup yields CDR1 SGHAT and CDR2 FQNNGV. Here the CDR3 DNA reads TGTGCCAGCAGGTCAGGGGTTGAAGCTTTCTTT. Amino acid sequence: CASRSGVEAFF.